This entry lists 21 T cell receptor beta chains sequenced from one sample in a study of T-cell reconstitution after alpha-beta-depleted transplantation in children. Unique molecular identifiers were used in preparing the TCRbeta library. One entry per CDR3 protein, called by TCRdb with MiXCR from the PCR reads. The sample lists 670,000 or so distinct CDR3 sequences, over 10% occurring once. Specimen: PBMCs, collected before TCRalphabeta/CD19-depleted stem cell transplant. The source is a girl aged 2 to 9 with congenital amegakaryocytic thrombocytopenia, due to receive a stem cell transplant.

This clonotype was observed at least ten times. The chain combines TRBV29-1 with TRBJ2-3, with 7 bases identical to TRBD1. The CDR3 has 13 residues. CDR1 is SQVTM and CDR2 is ANQGSEA in the germline V gene. V gave up 4 bases and J gave up 4 bases; unmatched junction bases: 5. The CDR3 DNA is TGCAGCGTTGTTACTAGGGGGCCAGATACGCAGTATTTT. Translation: CSVVTRGPDTQYF.

This clonotype was found a few times. The rearrangement joins TRBV15 to TRBJ2-3; D gene unclear. The CDR3 totals 14 residues. V was trimmed by 0 bases and J by 1 base, leaving 5 bases between them. In germline, CDR1 is LNHNV, CDR2 YYDKDF (reference sequence). CDR3 DNA: TGTGCCACCAGCAGAGATCCGGGCACAGATACGCAGTATTTT. It is translated as CATSRDPGTDTQYF.

CDR3 sequence reads: CASSLSAGGREVSYEQYF. Written as DNA, the CDR3 is TGCGCCAGCAGCTTGTCTGCAGGGGGGCGGGAGGTCTCCTACGAGCAGTACTTC. The chain employs TRBV5-1 and TRBJ2-7; the D gene is possibly TRBD2 (8 bases). Deletions cut 1 base from V and 0 bases from J, with 20 bases between. CDR1 is SGHRS and CDR2 is YFSETQ in the germline V gene. This CDR3 has 18 residues.

The rearrangement links TRBV6-1 to TRBJ1-6, with TRBD1 matching over 7 bases. The CDR3 is made up of 14 amino acids. Germline trimming cut 3 bases from V and 10 bases from J; bases unmatched to any gene: 6. CDR1 and CDR2 (germline): MNHNS, SASEGT. This CDR3 is CASSEDRRRSPLHF. The CDR3 DNA is TGTGCCAGCAGTGAGGACAGGAGGAGATCACCCCTCCACTTT.

This clonotype was observed many times. The chain employs TRBV29-1 and TRBJ1-1; TRBD1 might be the D (5 bases). Per germline, CDR1 SQVTM and CDR2 ANQGSEA. The CDR3 has 13 residues. The V and J ends lost 4 bases and 6 bases respectively, with 15 bases between them. CDR3 loop: CSVAVVRDAEAFF. CDR3 DNA sequence: TGCAGCGTTGCGGTAGTTAGGGACGCTGAAGCTTTCTTT.

This clonotype was seen many times. The chain is built from TRBV10-3 and TRBJ2-5, with 8 positions matching TRBD1. The CDR3 has 14 amino acids. Germline loops: CDR1 ENHRY, CDR2 SYGVKD. V gave up 2 bases and J gave up 2 bases; unmatched junction bases: 1. The CDR3 here is CAISEGQGQETQYF. DNA of the CDR3: TGTGCCATCAGTGAGGGACAGGGACAAGAGACCCAGTACTTC.

The table lists this clonotype with many counts. The gene calls are TRBV29-1 and TRBJ1-1, with a possible D match to TRBD1 (5 bases). The ends were cut back, 7 bases at V and 8 bases at J, with 11 bases in the middle. This CDR3 is built from 10 residues. Germline V CDR1 and CDR2: SQVTM, ANQGSEA. CDR3 sequence reads: CSGGTEEAFF. The CDR3 bases are TGCAGCGGGGGGACGGAGGAAGCTTTCTTT.

Worth noting for this clonotype: One junction end does not reproduce the germline sequence, and a read error may be involved. The genes are TRBV11-2 and TRBJ2-7, with no clear D. The CDR3 has 13 residues. Per the germline V gene, CDR1 is SGHAT and CDR2 is FQNNGV. DNA of the CDR3: TGTGCCAGCAGAGGGCAGCCCTCCGACGAGCAGTACTTC. This sequence encodes CASRGQPSDEQYF.

Many counts were recorded for this clonotype. This chain uses TRBV20-1 with TRBJ2-1; the match to TRBD2 covers 8 bases. The CDR3 extends over 13 amino acids. The germline CDR1 and CDR2 sequences are DFQATT and SNEGSKA (reference sequence). The trim removed 5 bases at V and 4 bases at J, leaving 4 bases unmatched. In DNA, the CDR3 is TGCAGTGCTCGCAGCGGGGGTTACAATGAGCAGTTCTTC. It encodes CSARSGGYNEQFF.

The V and J genes are TRBV20-1 and TRBJ2-3; 8 positions match TRBD2. Germline V lookup: CDR1 DFQATT, CDR2 SNEGSKA (reference sequence). V shed 4 bases and J 0 bases; nucleotides not matched to a gene: 6. This CDR3 region has 15 residues. CDR3 loop: CSAKRSGASTDTQYF. CDR3 sequence (DNA): TGCAGTGCTAAACGTAGCGGGGCGAGCACAGATACGCAGTATTTT.

V is TRBV28 and J is TRBJ2-7, with D maybe TRBD2 (5 bases). The CDR3 has 15 amino acids. Per the germline V gene, CDR1 is MDHEN and CDR2 is SYDVKM. V was trimmed by 3 bases and J by 2 bases, leaving 14 bases between them. Written as DNA, the CDR3 is TGTGCCAGCAGTTTTTTGGTAGCGAAAGCCTACGAGCAGTACTTC. Its translation: CASSFLVAKAYEQYF.

This clonotype was seen more than once but under ten times. CDR3 in DNA: TGTGCCACACAGACAGGCTTCTTTGGAAACACCATATATTTT. It is translated as CATQTGFFGNTIYF. V and J are TRBV12-3 or TRBV12-4 and TRBJ1-3; D is perhaps TRBD1 (6 bases). V was trimmed by 10 bases and J by 3 bases, leaving 16 bases between them. The CDR3 has 14 residues.

Note on this clonotype: Given the absence of the conserved phenylalanine or tryptophan at the CDR3 end, a read error is likely. The chain recombines TRBV7-2 with TRBJ2-7, with TRBD2 matching 7 bases. V lost 7 bases to trimming and J lost 0 bases; unmatched junction nucleotides: 12. The CDR3 is 16 residues long. From germline, CDR1 is SGHTA and CDR2 FQGNSA. CDR3 DNA: TGTGCCAGCAACCCTGGGGGGAGGGCTTACTCCTACGAGCAGTACTTG. Translation gives CASNPGGRAYSYEQYL.

A few counts support this clonotype. Here the CDR3 reads CSALTSGSTSYNEQFF. CDR3 bases: TGCAGTGCCTTGACTAGCGGGAGTACCTCCTACAATGAGCAGTTCTTC. The rearrangement links TRBV20-1 to TRBJ2-1; TRBD2 agrees at 12 bases. The CDR3 has 16 amino acids. Germline V gene lookup returns CDR1 DFQATT and CDR2 SNEGSKA (reference sequence). The V gene end was trimmed by 6 bases and the J gene end by 0 bases; junction bases not matched to a gene: 6.

The V gene is TRBV6-5, the J gene TRBJ2-4; tentative D call: TRBD2 (6 bases). There are 15 residues in the CDR3. Trimming took off 4 bases at V and 0 bases at J, with 10 bases between the two ends. Germline V gene sequence: CDR1 MNHEY, CDR2 SVGAGI. CDR3 residues: CASSSPTRAKNIQYF. As DNA, the CDR3 is TGTGCCAGCAGTTCACCGACTAGAGCCAAAAACATTCAGTACTTC.

In this sample, this clonotype turned up many times. This rearrangement joins TRBV20-1 to TRBJ2-5, with D unresolved. CDR1 DFQATT and CDR2 SNEGSKA come from the germline V gene (reference sequence). The CDR3 spans 15 residues. V was shortened by 0 bases and J by 5 bases, with 16 bases between the two germline ends. CDR3 in amino acids: CSARDPWASSETQYF. Written as DNA, the CDR3 is TGCAGTGCTAGAGACCCGTGGGCGAGCTCGGAGACCCAGTACTTC.

V is TRBV5-6 and J is TRBJ2-1, with D uncertain. The CDR3 runs to 13 residues. Trimming shortened V by 4 bases and J by 5 bases, and 10 bases separated the two germline ends. The germline gives CDR1 SGHDT, CDR2 YYEEEE. The CDR3 DNA follows: TGTGCCAGCAGCGCCGGGCTACACAATGAGCAGTTCTTC. Its translation is CASSAGLHNEQFF.

V is TRBV30 and J is TRBJ2-7; D is unresolved. Germline V gene data show CDR1 as GTSNPN and CDR2 as SVGIG (reference sequence). Deletions cut 4 bases from V and 4 bases from J, with 11 bases between. The CDR3 loop spans 12 amino acids. The CDR3 protein is CAWNSQLYEQYF. The CDR3 DNA is TGTGCCTGGAATTCCCAACTATACGAGCAGTACTTC.

The CDR3 reads CAISGTGHTGELFF. CDR3 DNA sequence: TGTGCCATCAGTGGGACAGGCCACACCGGGGAGCTGTTTTTT. This chain joins TRBV10-3 and TRBJ2-2; 7 positions agree with TRBD1. There are 14 residues in the CDR3. Germline V gene lookup returns CDR1 ENHRY and CDR2 SYGVKD. Trimming took 4 bases from V and 3 from J; bases not matched to a gene: 2.

J is TRBJ2-3 and V is TRBV7-2; TRBD2 matches 9 bases. Germline V gives CDR1 SGHTA, CDR2 FQGNSA. CDR3 length equals 17 residues. V was pared by 0 bases and J by 4 bases, with 8 bases of the junction left unmatched. The CDR3 coding sequence is TGTGCCAGCAGCTTAGCATGGCTAGCGGGAAATCCAGATACGCAGTATTTT. Protein: CASSLAWLAGNPDTQYF.

This clonotype was seen many times. V and J are TRBV6-2 or TRBV6-3 and TRBJ1-1; D not resolved. Germline assignment: CDR1 MNHEY and CDR2 SVGEGT. The V end was cut by 6 bases, the J end by 0 bases, with 11 bases between. The CDR3 covers 14 residues. The CDR3 bases are TGTGCCAGCAGAGATATATCATTGAACACTGAAGCTTTCTTT. This translates into CASRDISLNTEAFF.